What follows describes a single TCR beta chain. Its specificity is not known. These data originate in a study of OX40 agonist ivuxolimab in advanced cancers. Looking at the study overall: Administration of intravenous ivuxolimab to patients occurred every 2 weeks at 0.01 to 10 mg/kg.

The protocol was immunoSEQ multiplex PCR, while the TCRdb copy is restricted to in-frame clones and leaves out a portion. This table has about 93,000 clones, roughly 94% appearing once. Trimming took 0 bases from V and 2 from J; bases not matched to a gene: 4. The germline V gene encodes CDR1 LNHDA and CDR2 SQIVND (reference sequence). This CDR3 comprises 16 residues. Study findings and constraints: The specificity for antigen of the expanded peripheral T cells was not determined. Clonal expansion by week 6 occurred in CD4+ and CD8+ blood T cells (at 0.1 to 3.0 mg/kg).

This sequence originates from an adult with an advanced solid tumor such as melanoma, head and neck, liver or kidney cancer. This rearrangement joins TRBV19 to TRBJ2-7; 10 nucleotides line up with TRBD2. This specimen consisted of CD4+ or CD8+ T cells sorted from blood, obtained in a trial of the OX40 agonist ivuxolimab. The CDR3 nucleotides read TGTGCCAGTAGTATAGATCAGCTAGCGGGGGCCTACGAGCAGTACTTC. It codes for CASSIDQLAGAYEQYF. The entire variable domain, with the rest obtained from reference TRBV19 and TRBJ2-7, is as follows: DGGITQSPKYLFRKEGQNVTLSCEQNLNHDAMYWYRQDPGQGLRLIYYSQIVNDFQKGDIAEGYSVSREKKESFPLTVTSAQKNPTAFYLCASSIDQLAGAYEQYFGPGTRLTVT.